The 7 T cell receptor beta chains below come from one sample, sequenced in a study of beta chain features in type 1 diabetes (dated by TCRdb to the late 2010s). General study outcomes and caveats: Type 1 diabetes patients showed a moderate but significant shortening of TCRB CDR3 length in all four CD4+ subsets.

The receptor library was made with the immunoSEQ multiplex PCR assay. The entire amount of isolated RNA was reverse transcribed using the High Capacity cDNA Reverse Transcription Kit, so the sequenced TCRB transcripts were expressed ones. TCRdb provides this immuneACCESS table in a form limited to in-frame rearrangements. Some clones are lacking; in checked studies, under half of them reflect an unresolved V gene, and why the rest are absent is not known. This sample holds some 110,000 clones; roughly 15% were observed only once. The ten largest clones add up to about 2.1% of the sample. Their antigens are not known. Specimen: central memory CD4+ T cells from blood. These receptors were collected from a man aged 25-40 years with type 1 diabetes.

In this sample, this clone turned up a few times. This chain joins TRBV27 and TRBJ2-7, with TRBD1 matching 7 bases. From germline, CDR1 is MNHEY and CDR2 SMNVEV (reference sequence). The CDR3 length is 15 residues. V shed 6 bases and J 3 bases; nucleotides not matched to a gene: 11. CDR3 nucleotides: TGTGCCAGCAGGACCGTGAGGGGGCGCATCTACGAGCAGTACTTC. Translation: CASRTVRGRIYEQYF.

In this sample, this clone turned up a few times. The genes are TRBV29-1 and TRBJ2-7; 9 positions match TRBD1. Losses at the gene ends were 5 bases for V and 9 bases for J; bases not matched to a gene: 8. CDR3 size: 12 residues. The germline CDR1 and CDR2 sequences are SQVTM and ANQGSEA. CDR3 DNA: TGCAGCGTTTCGACAGGGGGTGAGGGGCAGTACTTC. Translated: CSVSTGGEGQYF.

This clone came up a few times. V gene TRBV4-1 combines with J gene TRBJ2-5; TRBD1 aligns across 10 bases. V was clipped by 4 bases and J by 4 bases; unmatched bases: 6. The germline gives CDR1 MGHRA, CDR2 YSYEKL. The CDR3 totals 15 residues. The CDR3 region has the DNA TGCGCCAGCAGCCTCGGACAGGGGGAACGAGAGACCCAGTACTTC. This encodes CASSLGQGERETQYF.

The rearrangement uses TRBV29-1 and TRBJ2-1, with TRBD1 matching over 7 bases. With 6 bases clipped from V and 0 bases from J, the junction kept 11 bases outside the gene matches. Germline V gene sequence: CDR1 SQVTM, CDR2 ANQGSEA. This CDR3 region has 16 residues. CDR3 sequence (DNA): TGCAGCGTGGCAGGCCCTAGGGACAGCTCCTACAATGAGCAGTTCTTC. It translates to CSVAGPRDSSYNEQFF.

This clone was recorded a few times. The chain joins TRBV15 to TRBJ2-7, with TRBD2 identical over 7 bases. V was clipped by 0 bases and J by 6 bases; unmatched bases: 5. The CDR3 is 14 amino acids. Germline CDR1 LNHNV, CDR2 YYDKDF (reference sequence). The CDR3 DNA sequence: TGTGCCACCAGCAGAGATCGGACGGGAGGCGAGCAGTACTTC. As protein: CATSRDRTGGEQYF.

This clone was observed a few times. The chain recombines TRBV5-8 with TRBJ2-3; perhaps TRBD2 as D (5 bases). Trimming left V 0 bases short and J 4 bases short, with 12 bases between. CDR3 length equals 15 residues. CDR1 and CDR2 from the germline V gene are SGHTS and YDEGEE. The CDR3 protein is CASSLVNTRADTQYF. Here the CDR3 DNA reads TGTGCCAGCAGCTTGGTGAACACGAGGGCAGATACGCAGTATTTT.

This clone was counted only a few times. J is TRBJ1-2 and V is TRBV30, with 7 bases identical to TRBD1. This CDR3 region has 12 residues. V lost 5 bases to trimming and J lost 2 bases; unmatched junction nucleotides: 2. Germline loops: CDR1 GTSNPN, CDR2 SVGIG (reference sequence). The chain's CDR3 is CAWDRANYGYTF. In DNA, the CDR3 is TGTGCCTGGGACAGGGCGAACTATGGCTACACCTTC.